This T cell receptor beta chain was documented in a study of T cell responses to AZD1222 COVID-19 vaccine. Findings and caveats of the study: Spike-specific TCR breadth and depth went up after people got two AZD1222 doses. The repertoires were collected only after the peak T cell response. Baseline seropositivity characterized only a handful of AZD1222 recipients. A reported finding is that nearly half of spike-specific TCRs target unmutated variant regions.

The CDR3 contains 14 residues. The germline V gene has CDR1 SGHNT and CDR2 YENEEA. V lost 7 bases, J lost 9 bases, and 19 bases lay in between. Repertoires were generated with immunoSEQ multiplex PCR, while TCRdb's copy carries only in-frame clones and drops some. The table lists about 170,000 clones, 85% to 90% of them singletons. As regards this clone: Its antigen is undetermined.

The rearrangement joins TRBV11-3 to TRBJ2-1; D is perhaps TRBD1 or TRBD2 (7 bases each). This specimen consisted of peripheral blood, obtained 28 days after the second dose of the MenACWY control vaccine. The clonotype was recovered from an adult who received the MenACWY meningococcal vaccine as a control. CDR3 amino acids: CASTPGDREGEQFF. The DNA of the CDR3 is TGTGCCAGCACTCCAGGAGACAGGGAGGGTGAGCAGTTCTTC.